This is a list of T cell receptor beta chains from one sample in a study of T cells after yellow fever vaccination. TCRdb redid the calling of the 5' RACE reads with MiXCR, one entry per CDR3 protein. The repertoire holds 500,000 to 650,000 distinct CDR3 sequences, with 9% to 15% as singletons. The sequences come from PBMCs, collected on the day of the yellow fever booster vaccination. Every receptor here comes from a man younger than 45 who received the YFV17D yellow fever vaccine. CDR3s include the opening cysteine and the closing phenylalanine or tryptophan. The order of the fields is clone size, D gene, V gene, J gene, CDR3 DNA, CDR3 protein. D genes are given only for firm matches. Size is omitted from some rows. Given values are once, few, many or a class for expanded clones.

>few|TRBD2|TRBV11-2|TRBJ2-2
TGTGCCAGCAGCTCCCGACTAGCCCCGACCGCGAACACCGGGGAGCTGTTTTTT
CASSSRLAPTANTGELFF
>NA|NA|TRBV27|TRBJ2-4
TGTGCCAGCAGTGTGAACCCGGGGAGGTCCAAAAACATTCAGTACTTC
CASSVNPGRSKNIQYF
>few|TRBD2|TRBV15|TRBJ2-2
TGTGCCACCAGCAGGGACACGCTTAGACTAGCAACCGGGGAGCTGTTTTTT
CATSRDTLRLATGELFF
>NA|TRBD1|TRBV2|TRBJ2-7
TGTGCCAGCAGGCCTCGGGACAGCCCTGGGTACGAGCAGTACTTC
CASRPRDSPGYEQYF
>few|NA|TRBV5-1|TRBJ1-2
TGCGCCAGCAGCTTGGAACCGGGCTTCGGTCCTCGAAACTATGGCTACACCTTC
CASSLEPGFGPRNYGYTF
>few|TRBD1|TRBV7-2|TRBJ2-3
TGTGCCAGCAGCCAGGGACAGATCTGGGCAGATACGCAGTATTTT
CASSQGQIWADTQYF
>NA|NA|TRBV7-8|TRBJ2-1
TGTGCCAGCAGCTTGGGAGGCTTCGGGAACCTTCGGGGGTTCTTC
CASSLGGFGNLRGFF
>few|NA|TRBV20-1|TRBJ2-1
TGCAGTGCTAGAGACCGTGGTCGAATTATCTACAATGAGCAGTTCTTC
CSARDRGRIIYNEQFF
>NA|NA|TRBV5-1|TRBJ2-7
TGCGCCAGCAGCCTCAGGCAATTCGAGGTGCAGTACTTC
CASSLRQFEVQYF
>once|NA|TRBV6-5|TRBJ2-1
TGTGCCAGCAGTTACTCTCCACTGCGCGGGCTATACAATGAGCAGTTCTTC
CASSYSPLRGLYNEQFF
>NA|NA|TRBV25-1|TRBJ2-1
TGTGCCAGCAGTGTGCATACGGAGCAGTTCTTC
CASSVHTEQFF
>few|NA|TRBV11-2|TRBJ1-5
TGTGCCAGCAGCTTCTACCCCGGTAGCAATCAGCCCCAGCATTTT
CASSFYPGSNQPQHF
>few|NA|TRBV12-3/TRBV12-4|TRBJ1-1
TGTGCCAGCAATATGGGGGGGAACACTGAAGCTTTCTTT
CASNMGGNTEAFF
>NA|TRBD1|TRBV20-1|TRBJ1-5
TGCAGTGCTCTTCCAGGGGGTAGCAATCAGCCCCAGCATTTT
CSALPGGSNQPQHF
>few|TRBD2|TRBV20-1|TRBJ2-3
TGCAGTGCTAGAACCGGGACTAGCGGGGGAGATACGCAGTATTTT
CSARTGTSGGDTQYF
>few|NA|TRBV10-3|TRBJ2-7
TGTGCCATCAGTGGGGCCGACAAGGGGAAGCGCGAGCAGTACTTC
CAISGADKGKREQYF
>NA|NA|TRBV5-1|TRBJ2-5
TGCGCCAGCAGCTCATGGACAGATGAAGAGACCCAGTACTTC
CASSSWTDEETQYF
>few|TRBD2|TRBV14|TRBJ2-5
TGTGCCAGCAGCCAAATTACTAGCGGAGGGAGGGAGACCCAGTACTTC
CASSQITSGGRETQYF
>NA|TRBD1|TRBV2|TRBJ1-5
TGTGCCAGCACCCCGGGACAGGGACTGCCCCAGCATTTT
CASTPGQGLPQHF
>few|TRBD1|TRBV10-3|TRBJ2-2
TGTGCCATCAGTGCCTCGGGACAGGGGGCCACCGGGGAGCTGTTTTTT
CAISASGQGATGELFF
>NA|NA|TRBV9|TRBJ2-1
TGTGCCAGCAGCGTTACAGCCACGGACAATGAGCAGTTCTTC
CASSVTATDNEQFF
>once|TRBD2|TRBV2|TRBJ2-1
TGTGCCAGCAGTAGCGTCGGGGGGTACAATGAGCAGTTCTTC
CASSSVGGYNEQFF
>NA|NA|TRBV18|TRBJ2-2
TGTGCCAGCTCACGACTCTCTGACGGGACCGGGGAGCTGTTTTTT
CASSRLSDGTGELFF
>NA|NA|TRBV20-1|TRBJ1-5
TGCAGTGCTAGTAGTTCAGGGTGGGCTCAGCCCCAGCATTTT
CSASSSGWAQPQHF
>NA|TRBD1|TRBV20-1|TRBJ1-6
TGCAGTGCTAGCCCCACAGGGGCCCGAAATTCACCCCTCCACTTT
CSASPTGARNSPLHF
>NA|NA|TRBV11-2|TRBJ2-7
TGTGCCAGCAGCCCCCAGGGAATTCCCTACGAGCAGTACTTC
CASSPQGIPYEQYF
>NA|TRBD2|TRBV20-1|TRBJ2-2
TGCAGTGCTAGACCTTTAGCGGGAGGCGGGGAGCTGTTTTTT
CSARPLAGGGELFF
>few|NA|TRBV7-9|TRBJ1-4
TGTGCCAGCAGCTTAGAAACAGGTCTTCATGAAAAACTGTTTTTT
CASSLETGLHEKLFF
>many|NA|TRBV7-2|TRBJ2-5
TGTGCCAGCAGCCACCTGCCGGGACTTATACAAGAGACCCAGTACTTC
CASSHLPGLIQETQYF
>few|NA|TRBV6-5|TRBJ2-7
TGTGCCAGCAGTTACCGCAGGGTAAAGTACGAGCAGTACTTC
CASSYRRVKYEQYF
>NA|NA|TRBV6-5|TRBJ1-2
TGTGCCAGCTTCTTCAGGGGTGGCTACACCTTC
CASFFRGGYTF
>NA|TRBD2|TRBV3-1|TRBJ2-1
TGTGCCAGCAGCCCGCTAGCGGGTTCCGGTAATGAGCAGTTCTTC
CASSPLAGSGNEQFF
>NA|TRBD2|TRBV14|TRBJ2-3
TGTGCCAGCAGCCTCGGGTTGAGCAGCGGGACCACAGATACGCAGTATTTT
CASSLGLSSGTTDTQYF
>many|NA|TRBV25-1|TRBJ2-7
TGTGCCAGCAGTGAGGGTGGCGGGACGACCTACGAGCAGTACTTC
CASSEGGGTTYEQYF
>NA|NA|TRBV20-1|TRBJ2-7
TGCAGTGCGCAGCGCGGGGTTGGCCCCTACGAGCAGTACTTC
CSAQRGVGPYEQYF
>NA|NA|TRBV7-9|TRBJ1-1
TGTGCCAGCAGCCCTACAGGGCCTCTTGTGGTTTTCTTT
CASSPTGPLVVFF
>many|TRBD1|TRBV18|TRBJ1-2
TGTGCCAGCTCGATACAGGGGGCCTATGGCTACACCTTC
CASSIQGAYGYTF
>few|NA|TRBV5-1|TRBJ2-7
TGCGCCAGCAGCTTCCCAGGGGCGGGTGAGCAGTACTTC
CASSFPGAGEQYF
>many|NA|TRBV5-1|TRBJ2-2
TGTGCCAGCAGTCTCGACAGCAACACCGGGGAGCTGTTTTTT
CASSLDSNTGELFF
>many|TRBD2|TRBV28|TRBJ2-3
TGTGCCAGCAGTTTGCAAAGCGGGAGTGCAGATACGCAGTATTTT
CASSLQSGSADTQYF
>few|NA|TRBV28|TRBJ2-1
TGTGCCAGCAGTTTGCCCCCACACAATGAGCAGTTCTTC
CASSLPPHNEQFF
>NA|TRBD1|TRBV4-3|TRBJ2-7
TGCGCCAGCAGCCAAGCCCCAACCCGGACAGGGTACAACGAGCAGTACTTC
CASSQAPTRTGYNEQYF
>few|NA|TRBV7-2|TRBJ2-7
TGTGCCAGCAGCTTAGAGGGGGGGCTCGGCGAGCAGTACTTC
CASSLEGGLGEQYF
>few|NA|TRBV4-3|TRBJ1-3
TGCGCCAGCAGCCAAGCAGGGTTAGCTGGAAACACCATATATTTT
CASSQAGLAGNTIYF
>NA|NA|TRBV5-1|TRBJ1-1
TGCGCCAGCAGCTTGGGACAGATGAACACTGAAGCTTACTTT
CASSLGQMNTEAYF
>few|NA|TRBV7-2|TRBJ2-1
TGTGCCAGCAGCTTAGGTTTCCTAGCCTACAATGAGCAGTTCTTC
CASSLGFLAYNEQFF
>NA|NA|TRBV9|TRBJ2-2
TGTGCCAGCAGCCCAGACGGGGCAGTCGGGGAGCTGTTTTTT
CASSPDGAVGELFF
>many|NA|TRBV29-1|TRBJ2-7
TGCAGCGTTGAAGGGGCGACCGCCGTCGAGCAGTACTTC
CSVEGATAVEQYF
>NA|TRBD2|TRBV27|TRBJ2-4
TGTGCCAGCAAGGGGACTAGCGGAAAAAACATTCAGTACTTC
CASKGTSGKNIQYF
>NA|TRBD1|TRBV19|TRBJ2-2
TGTGCCAGTAGTCATCCGACAGGGGGCACCGGGGAGCTGTTTTTT
CASSHPTGGTGELFF
>NA|NA|TRBV9|TRBJ2-6
TGTGCCAGCAGCGTACCAGGGACTGGGGCCAACGTCCTGACTTTC
CASSVPGTGANVLTF
>NA|NA|TRBV7-2|TRBJ2-5
TGTGCCAGCAGCTCCTGGGGGGGCTTGGAAGAGACCCAGTACTTC
CASSSWGGLEETQYF
>NA|TRBD2|TRBV11-1|TRBJ2-1
TGTGCCAGCAGCTTATTGGGGACGGGACTAGGCCTCTACAATGAGCAGTTCTTC
CASSLLGTGLGLYNEQFF
>few|NA|TRBV18|TRBJ1-2
TGTGCCAGCTCACCAGGGTCGCAGGGGACGCCTCATGGCTACACCTTC
CASSPGSQGTPHGYTF
>many|NA|TRBV6-4|TRBJ1-5
TGTGCCAGCAGTGAGGGCAGTACAAACAATCAGCCCCAGCATTTT
CASSEGSTNNQPQHF